Below are 5 T cell receptor beta chains sequenced from a single sample in a study of radiation and T cells in renal cell carcinoma. The protocol was immunoSEQ multiplex PCR, while the TCRdb copy is restricted to in-frame clones and leaves out a portion. This table has around 180,000 clones, 88% appearing once. Time point specified: blood 4 weeks post-SBRT, at nephrectomy. Treatment: 15 Gy SBRT to primary tumor, nephrectomy 4 weeks later. The sequencing here drew on blood, taken from a patient whose treatment included radiotherapy and nephrectomy. The receptors stem from a woman aged 50 to 60 with renal cell carcinoma.

The rearrangement uses TRBV7-2 and TRBJ2-7, with D possibly called TRBD1 or TRBD2 (5 bases each). With 4 bases removed from V and 6 bases from J, the gap between germline ends came to 13 bases. The CDR3 is made up of 13 amino acids. In germline, CDR1 is SGHTA, CDR2 FQGNSA. The CDR3 spells CASSSPGRVEQYF. CDR3 in DNA: TGTGCCAGCAGCTCCCCGGGACGCGTCGAGCAGTACTTC.

The chain links TRBV19 to TRBJ1-6; 11 positions agree with TRBD1. In germline, CDR1 is LNHDA, CDR2 SQIVND (reference sequence). This CDR3 spans 16 amino acids. V was clipped by 5 bases and J by 2 bases; unmatched bases: 2. Here the CDR3 DNA reads TGTGCCAGTAGTGGGGGACAGGGGGCCTATAATTCACCCCTCCACTTT. Encoded protein: CASSGGQGAYNSPLHF.

The rearrangement uses TRBV7-6 and TRBJ2-6, with D possibly TRBD2 on 6 matching bases. The CDR3 loop spans 15 amino acids. Trimming cost V 5 bases and J 2 bases, with 10 bases left between them. The germline gives CDR1 SGHVS, CDR2 FNYEAQ. CDR3 in amino acids: CASSDGGAGANVLTF. The CDR3 nucleotides read TGTGCCAGCAGCGACGGGGGAGCTGGGGCCAACGTCCTGACTTTC.

V gene TRBV19 combines with J gene TRBJ1-3; no clear D. The ends were cut back, 5 bases at V and 0 bases at J, with 11 bases in the middle. Germline CDR1 reads LNHDA; CDR2 reads SQIVND (reference sequence). This CDR3 spans 15 amino acids. CDR3 in DNA: TGTGCCAGTAGTCCCGAACAACCCTCTGGAAACACCATATATTTT. Translation: CASSPEQPSGNTIYF.

The chain joins TRBV5-1 to TRBJ2-5, with D tentatively TRBD2 (5 bases). V lost 8 bases, J lost 3 bases, and 23 bases lay in between. The germline CDR1 and CDR2 sequences are SGHRS and YFSETQ. The CDR3 loop spans 16 amino acids. CDR3 DNA sequence: TGCGCCAGTCAGAAACGCCTAGCTGAACGGGAAGAGACCCAGTACTTC. Encoded protein: CASQKRLAEREETQYF.